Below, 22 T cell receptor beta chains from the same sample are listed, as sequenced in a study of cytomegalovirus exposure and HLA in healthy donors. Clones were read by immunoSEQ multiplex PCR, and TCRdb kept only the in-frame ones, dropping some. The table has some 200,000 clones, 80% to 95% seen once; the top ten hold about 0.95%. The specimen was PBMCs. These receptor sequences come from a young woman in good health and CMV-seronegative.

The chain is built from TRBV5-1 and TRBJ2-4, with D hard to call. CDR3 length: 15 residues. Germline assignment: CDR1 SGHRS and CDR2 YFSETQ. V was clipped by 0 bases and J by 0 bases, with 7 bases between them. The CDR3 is CASSLDILAKNIQYF. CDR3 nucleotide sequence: TGCGCCAGCAGCTTGGATATACTAGCCAAAAACATTCAGTACTTC.

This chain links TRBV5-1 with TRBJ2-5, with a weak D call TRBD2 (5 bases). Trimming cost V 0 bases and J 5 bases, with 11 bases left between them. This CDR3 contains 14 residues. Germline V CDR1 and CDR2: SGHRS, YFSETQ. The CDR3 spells CASSLELARETQYF. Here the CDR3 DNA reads TGCGCCAGCAGCTTGGAGCTAGCTAGGGAGACCCAGTACTTC. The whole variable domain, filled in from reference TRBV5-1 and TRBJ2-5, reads KAGVTQTPRYLIKTRGQQVTLSCSPISGHRSVSWYQQTPGQGLQFLFEYFSETQRNKGNFPGRFSGRQFSNSRSEMNVSTLELGDSALYLCASSLELARETQYFGPGTRLLVL.

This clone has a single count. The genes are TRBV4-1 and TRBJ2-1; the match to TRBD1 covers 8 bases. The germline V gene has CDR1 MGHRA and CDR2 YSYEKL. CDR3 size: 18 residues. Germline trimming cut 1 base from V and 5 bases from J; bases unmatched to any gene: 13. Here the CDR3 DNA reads TGCGCCAGCAGCCAAGGCGGGCCCAAGACAGGGGCGGACAATGAGCAGTTCTTC. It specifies CASSQGGPKTGADNEQFF.

For the CDR3, the DNA is TGTGCCATCAGTCTGACAGGGGTCAATCAGCCCCAGCATTTT. This encodes CAISLTGVNQPQHF. This chain uses TRBV10-3 with TRBJ1-5; 8 bases line up with TRBD1. Germline CDR1 ENHRY, CDR2 SYGVKD. With 5 bases clipped from V and 3 bases from J, the junction kept 3 bases outside the gene matches. The CDR3 is made up of 14 amino acids.

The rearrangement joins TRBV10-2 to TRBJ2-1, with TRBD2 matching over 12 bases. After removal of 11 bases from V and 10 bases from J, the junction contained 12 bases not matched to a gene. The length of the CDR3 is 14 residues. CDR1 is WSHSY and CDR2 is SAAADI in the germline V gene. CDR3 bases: TGCGCCTCAAACCTAGCGGGAGGGCCCAAGGAGCAGTTCTTC. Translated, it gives CASNLAGGPKEQFF.

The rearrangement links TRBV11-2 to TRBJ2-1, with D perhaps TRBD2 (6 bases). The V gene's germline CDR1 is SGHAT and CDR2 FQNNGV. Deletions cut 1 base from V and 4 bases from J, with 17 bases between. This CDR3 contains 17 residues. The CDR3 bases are TGTGCCAGCAGCTTAGTCTTGGGGGGAAGCAGGTACAATGAGCAGTTCTTC. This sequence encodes CASSLVLGGSRYNEQFF.

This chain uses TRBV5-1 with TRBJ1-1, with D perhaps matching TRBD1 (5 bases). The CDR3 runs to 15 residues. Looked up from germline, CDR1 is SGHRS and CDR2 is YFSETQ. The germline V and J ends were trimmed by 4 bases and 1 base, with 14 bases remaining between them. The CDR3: CASSPLQGTNTEAFF. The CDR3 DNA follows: TGCGCCAGCAGCCCACTTCAGGGAACGAACACTGAAGCTTTCTTT.

CDR3: CASSPTRTPNYGYTF. The CDR3 region has the DNA TGTGCCAGCAGCCCCACACGGACACCGAACTATGGCTACACCTTC. The chain is built from TRBV11-1 and TRBJ1-2; D is perhaps TRBD1 (5 bases). Germline CDR1 SGHAT, CDR2 FQDESV (reference sequence). Trimming stripped 5 bases from V and 2 bases from J, with 15 bases between. The CDR3 sequence is 15 residues long.

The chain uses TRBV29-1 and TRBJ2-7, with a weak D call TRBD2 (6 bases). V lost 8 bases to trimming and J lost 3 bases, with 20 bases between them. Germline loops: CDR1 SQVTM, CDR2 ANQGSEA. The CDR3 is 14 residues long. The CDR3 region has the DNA TGCAGCTCTCGCTTGGGGGGACCGAACTACGAGCAGTACTTC. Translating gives CSSRLGGPNYEQYF.

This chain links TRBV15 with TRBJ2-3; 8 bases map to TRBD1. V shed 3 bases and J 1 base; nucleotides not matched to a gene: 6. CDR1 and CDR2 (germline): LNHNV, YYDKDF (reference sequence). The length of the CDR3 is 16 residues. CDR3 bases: TGTGCCACCAGCAGGAGCTGGGACAGGCGCACAGATACGCAGTATTTT. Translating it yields CATSRSWDRRTDTQYF. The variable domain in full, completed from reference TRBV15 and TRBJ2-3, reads DAMVIQNPRYQVTQFGKPVTLSCSQTLNHNVMYWYQQKSSQAPKLLFHYYDKDFNNEADTPDNFQSRRPNTSFCFLDIRSPGLGDTAMYLCATSRSWDRRTDTQYFGPGTRLTVL.

The CDR3 loop is CASSPGTDLNTEAFF. CDR3 DNA sequence: TGTGCCAGCAGCCCCGGGACAGATTTGAACACTGAAGCTTTCTTT. The rearrangement uses TRBV7-9 and TRBJ1-1; 7 positions match TRBD1. The ends lost 5 bases at V and 0 bases at J; junction bases unmatched: 6. This CDR3 region has 15 residues. The germline V gene encodes CDR1 SEHNR and CDR2 FQNEAQ (reference sequence).

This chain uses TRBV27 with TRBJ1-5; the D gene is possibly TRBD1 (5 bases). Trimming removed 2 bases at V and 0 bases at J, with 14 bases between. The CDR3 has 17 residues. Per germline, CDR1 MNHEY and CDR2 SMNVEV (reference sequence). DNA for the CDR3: TGTGCCAGCAGTTTAAATGGGGCGAGAAATAGCAATCAGCCCCAGCATTTT. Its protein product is CASSLNGARNSNQPQHF.

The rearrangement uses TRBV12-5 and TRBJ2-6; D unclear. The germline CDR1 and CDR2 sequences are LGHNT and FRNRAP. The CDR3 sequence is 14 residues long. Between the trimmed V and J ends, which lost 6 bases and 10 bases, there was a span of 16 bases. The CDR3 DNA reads TGTGCTAGTGGCCTTGGCGGTCACCCGAACGTCCTGACTTTC. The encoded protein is CASGLGGHPNVLTF.

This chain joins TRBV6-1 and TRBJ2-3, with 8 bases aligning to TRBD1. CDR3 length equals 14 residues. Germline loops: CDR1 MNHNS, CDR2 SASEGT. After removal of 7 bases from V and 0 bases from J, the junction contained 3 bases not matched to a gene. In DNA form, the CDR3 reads TGTGCCAGCAAGACAGGGGCTAGCACAGATACGCAGTATTTT. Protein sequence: CASKTGASTDTQYF.

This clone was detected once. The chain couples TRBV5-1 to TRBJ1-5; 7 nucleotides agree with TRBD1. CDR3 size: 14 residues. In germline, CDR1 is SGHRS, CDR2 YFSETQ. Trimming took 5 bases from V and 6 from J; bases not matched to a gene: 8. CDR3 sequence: CASSLRQGGQPQHF. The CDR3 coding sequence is TGCGCCAGCAGTTTACGACAGGGCGGTCAGCCCCAGCATTTT.

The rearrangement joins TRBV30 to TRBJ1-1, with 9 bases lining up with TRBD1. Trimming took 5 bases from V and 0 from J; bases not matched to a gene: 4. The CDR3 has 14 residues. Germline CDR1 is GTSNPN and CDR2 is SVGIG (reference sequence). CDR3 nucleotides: TGTGCCTGGCAGACAGGGGGGATGAACACTGAAGCTTTCTTT. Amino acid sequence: CAWQTGGMNTEAFF.

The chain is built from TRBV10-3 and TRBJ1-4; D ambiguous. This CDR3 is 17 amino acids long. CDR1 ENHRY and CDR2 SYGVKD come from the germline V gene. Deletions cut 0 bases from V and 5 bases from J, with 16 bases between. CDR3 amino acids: CAISESTRVGVNEKLFF. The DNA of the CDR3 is TGTGCCATCAGTGAGTCGACTCGGGTAGGAGTAAATGAAAAACTGTTTTTT.

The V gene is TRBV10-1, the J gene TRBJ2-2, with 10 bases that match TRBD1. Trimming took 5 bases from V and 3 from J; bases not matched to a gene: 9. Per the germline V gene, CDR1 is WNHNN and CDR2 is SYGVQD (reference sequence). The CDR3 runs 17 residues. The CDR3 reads CASSSTFGTGDTGELFF. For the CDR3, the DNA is TGCGCCAGCAGTAGCACGTTCGGGACAGGGGACACCGGGGAGCTGTTTTTT.

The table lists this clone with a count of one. CDR3 in DNA: TGTGCCAGCACCCGACAGGGGGACAATTCACCCCTCCACTTT. Encoded protein: CASTRQGDNSPLHF. The chain links TRBV6-5 to TRBJ1-6, with 9 positions matching TRBD1. Germline CDR1 is MNHEY and CDR2 is SVGAGI. The trim removed 7 bases at V and 7 bases at J, leaving 5 bases unmatched. This CDR3 is built from 14 residues.

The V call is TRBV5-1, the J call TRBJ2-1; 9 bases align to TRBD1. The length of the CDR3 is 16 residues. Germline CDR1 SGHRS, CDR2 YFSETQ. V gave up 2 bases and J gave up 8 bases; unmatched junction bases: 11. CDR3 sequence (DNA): TGCGCCAGCAGCTTAAAAACGGGACAGGGTAACGATGAGCAGTTCTTC. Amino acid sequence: CASSLKTGQGNDEQFF.

The CDR3 sequence: CASSGGTGASNEKLFF. DNA of the CDR3: TGCGCCAGCAGTGGGGGGACAGGGGCTTCTAATGAAAAACTGTTTTTT. V and J are TRBV10-1 and TRBJ1-4; 10 bases are shared with TRBD1. V lost 4 bases, J lost 3 bases, and 5 bases stayed unmatched. This CDR3 region has 16 residues. The germline V gene has CDR1 WNHNN and CDR2 SYGVQD (reference sequence).

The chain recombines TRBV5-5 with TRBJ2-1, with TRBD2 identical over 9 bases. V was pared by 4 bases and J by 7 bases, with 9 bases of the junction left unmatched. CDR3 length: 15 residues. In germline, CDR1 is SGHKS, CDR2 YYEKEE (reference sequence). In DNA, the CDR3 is TGTGCCAGCAGCGGTAGCGGGAGATATCGGAATGAGCAGTTCTTC. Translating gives CASSGSGRYRNEQFF.